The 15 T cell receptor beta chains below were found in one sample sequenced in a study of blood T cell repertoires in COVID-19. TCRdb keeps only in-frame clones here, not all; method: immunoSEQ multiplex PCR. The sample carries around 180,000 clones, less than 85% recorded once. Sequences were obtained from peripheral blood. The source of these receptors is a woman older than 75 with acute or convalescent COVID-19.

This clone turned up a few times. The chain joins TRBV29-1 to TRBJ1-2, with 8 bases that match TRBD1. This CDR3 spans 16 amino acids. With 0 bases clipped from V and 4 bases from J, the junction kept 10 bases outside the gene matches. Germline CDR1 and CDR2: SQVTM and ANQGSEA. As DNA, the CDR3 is TGCAGCGTTGAAGAGTCGGGACAGGTCACGGGCTATGGCTACACCTTC. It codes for CSVEESGQVTGYGYTF.

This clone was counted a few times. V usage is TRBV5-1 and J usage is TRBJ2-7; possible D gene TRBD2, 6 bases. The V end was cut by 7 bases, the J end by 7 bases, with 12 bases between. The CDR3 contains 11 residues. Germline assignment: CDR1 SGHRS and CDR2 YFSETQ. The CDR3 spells CASGGSGEQYF. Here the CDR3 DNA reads TGCGCCAGCGGAGGGTCCGGGGAGCAGTACTTC.

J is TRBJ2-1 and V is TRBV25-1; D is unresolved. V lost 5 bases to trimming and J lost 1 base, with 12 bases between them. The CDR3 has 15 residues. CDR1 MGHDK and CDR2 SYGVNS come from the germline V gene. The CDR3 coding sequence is TGTGCCAGCAGTTCTCTGGCCGGGTCCTACAATGAGCAGTTCTTC. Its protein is CASSSLAGSYNEQFF.

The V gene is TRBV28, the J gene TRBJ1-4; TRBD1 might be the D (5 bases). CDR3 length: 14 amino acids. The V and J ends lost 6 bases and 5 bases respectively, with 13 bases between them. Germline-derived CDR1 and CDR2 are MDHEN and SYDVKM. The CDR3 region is CASSPGGMNEKLFF. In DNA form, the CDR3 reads TGTGCCAGCAGCCCGGGGGGGATGAATGAAAAACTGTTTTTT.

The CDR3 nucleotides read TGTGCCAGCTCACCAATGGGACATGATGGGCTGGAGACCCAGTACTTC. The encoded protein is CASSPMGHDGLETQYF. The J gene is TRBJ2-5, the V gene TRBV18; D is possibly TRBD1 (6 bases). CDR3 length equals 16 residues. The ends were cut back, 2 bases at V and 5 bases at J, with 18 bases in the middle. The germline V gene has CDR1 KGHSH and CDR2 LQKENI.

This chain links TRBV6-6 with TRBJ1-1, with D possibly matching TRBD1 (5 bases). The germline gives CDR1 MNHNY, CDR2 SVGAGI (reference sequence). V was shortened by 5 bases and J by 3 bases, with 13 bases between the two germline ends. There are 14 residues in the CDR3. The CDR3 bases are TGTGCCAGCAGTCTGCAGGGAGGTGACACTGAAGCTTTCTTT. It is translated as CASSLQGGDTEAFF.

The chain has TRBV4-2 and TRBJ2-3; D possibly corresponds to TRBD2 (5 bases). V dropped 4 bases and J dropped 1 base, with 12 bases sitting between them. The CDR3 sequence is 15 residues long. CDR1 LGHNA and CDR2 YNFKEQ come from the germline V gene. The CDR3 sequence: CASSLEDYGTDTQYF. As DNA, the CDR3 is TGTGCCAGCAGCCTAGAAGACTACGGCACAGATACGCAGTATTTT.

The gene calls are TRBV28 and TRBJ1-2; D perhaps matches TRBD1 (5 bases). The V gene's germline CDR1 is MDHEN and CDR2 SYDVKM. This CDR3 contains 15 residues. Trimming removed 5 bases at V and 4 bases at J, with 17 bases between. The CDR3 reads CASSPGGRGLYGYTF. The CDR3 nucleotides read TGTGCCAGCAGTCCTGGGGGGAGGGGCCTCTATGGCTACACCTTC.

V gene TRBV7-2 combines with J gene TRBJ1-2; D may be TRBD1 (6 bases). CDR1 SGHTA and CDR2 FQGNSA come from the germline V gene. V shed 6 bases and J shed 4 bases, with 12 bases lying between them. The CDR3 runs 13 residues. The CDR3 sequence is CASRDRPSYGYTF. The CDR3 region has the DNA TGTGCCAGCAGGGACAGACCCTCCTATGGCTACACCTTC. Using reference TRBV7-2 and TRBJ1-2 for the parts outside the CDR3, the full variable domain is GAGVSQSPSNKVTEKGKDVELRCDPISGHTALYWYRQSLGQGLEFLIYFQGNSAPDKSGLPSDRFSAERTGGSVSTLTIQRTQQEDSAVYLCASRDRPSYGYTFGSGTRLTVV.

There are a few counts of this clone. CDR3 in DNA: TGTGCCAGCAGTCCTTTCCAGGGTATCTCTGGAAACACCATATATTTT. It translates to CASSPFQGISGNTIYF. This rearrangement joins TRBV2 to TRBJ1-3, with a tentative D call TRBD1 (5 bases). V shed 5 bases and J shed 0 bases, with 14 bases lying between them. This CDR3 spans 16 amino acids. From germline, CDR1 is SNHLY and CDR2 FYNNEI.

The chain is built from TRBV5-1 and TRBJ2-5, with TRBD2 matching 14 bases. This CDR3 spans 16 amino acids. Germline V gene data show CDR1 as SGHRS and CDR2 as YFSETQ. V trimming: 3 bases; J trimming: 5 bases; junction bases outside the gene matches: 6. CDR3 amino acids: CASSSRLAGGSETQYF. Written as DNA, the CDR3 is TGCGCCAGCAGCTCAAGACTAGCGGGAGGGTCTGAGACCCAGTACTTC.

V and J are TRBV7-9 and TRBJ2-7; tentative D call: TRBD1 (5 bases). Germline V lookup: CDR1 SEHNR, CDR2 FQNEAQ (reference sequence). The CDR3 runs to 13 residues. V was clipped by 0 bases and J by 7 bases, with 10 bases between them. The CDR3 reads CASSLASRVEQYF. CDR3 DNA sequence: TGTGCCAGCAGCTTAGCTTCCAGGGTGGAGCAGTACTTC.

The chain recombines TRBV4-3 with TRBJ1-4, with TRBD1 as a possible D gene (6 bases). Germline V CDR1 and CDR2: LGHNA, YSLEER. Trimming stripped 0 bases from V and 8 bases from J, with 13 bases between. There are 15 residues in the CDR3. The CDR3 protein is CASSQEGAQREKLFF. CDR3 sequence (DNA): TGCGCCAGCAGCCAAGAGGGGGCACAACGGGAAAAACTGTTTTTT.

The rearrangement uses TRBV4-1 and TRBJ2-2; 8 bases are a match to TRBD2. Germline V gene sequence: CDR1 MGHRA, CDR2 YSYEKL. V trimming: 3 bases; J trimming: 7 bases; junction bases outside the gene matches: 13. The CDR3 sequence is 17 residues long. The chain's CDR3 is CASSHTAQLAERGELFF. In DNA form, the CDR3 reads TGCGCCAGCAGCCATACCGCCCAACTAGCGGAGCGCGGGGAGCTGTTTTTT.

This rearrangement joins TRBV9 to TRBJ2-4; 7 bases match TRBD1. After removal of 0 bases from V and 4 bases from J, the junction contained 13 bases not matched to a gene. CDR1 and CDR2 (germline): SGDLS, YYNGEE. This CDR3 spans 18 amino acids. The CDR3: CASSVAPMGTARKNIQYF. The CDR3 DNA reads TGTGCCAGCAGCGTAGCTCCTATGGGGACAGCCCGGAAAAACATTCAGTACTTC.